Shown below are 24 T cell receptor beta chains from a single sample sequenced in a study of T cell changes during pregnancy in multiple sclerosis. Produced via immunoSEQ multiplex PCR; TCRdb's table is partial and in-frame only. In the table there are about 80,000 clones, approximately 94% of which are singletons. This sample comprised peripheral blood, obtained after pregnancy. Source of these receptors: a female donor in good health, enrolled as a control in a pregnancy study.

This clone appeared once. This rearrangement joins TRBV7-8 to TRBJ1-6; no reliable D call. Germline V gene sequence: CDR1 SGHVS, CDR2 FQNEAQ. V lost 5 bases to trimming and J lost 8 bases, with 16 bases between them. The CDR3 is 15 amino acids. The CDR3 loop reads CASSHFPNHDSPLHF. As DNA, the CDR3 is TGTGCCAGCAGCCATTTTCCTAACCACGATTCACCCCTCCACTTT.

The chain has TRBV12-5 and TRBJ2-7, with a possible D match to TRBD1 (5 bases). Germline CDR1 reads LGHNT; CDR2 reads FRNRAP. Trimming took off 1 base at V and 3 bases at J, with 7 bases between the two ends. CDR3 size: 13 residues. The CDR3, as DNA: TGTGCTAGTGGTTTGGATCAGGGCTACGAGCAGTACTTC. Translated, it gives CASGLDQGYEQYF.

The J gene is TRBJ1-2, the V gene TRBV4-1, with 7 bases matching TRBD1. The V and J ends lost 0 bases and 5 bases, in that order; junction bases with no gene match: 12. The CDR3 length is 17 residues. The germline V gene encodes CDR1 MGHRA and CDR2 YSYEKL. This chain's CDR3 is CASSQDFWTGGRYGYTF. The DNA of the CDR3 is TGCGCCAGCAGCCAAGACTTCTGGACAGGAGGGAGATATGGCTACACCTTC.

V is TRBV28 and J is TRBJ1-5; D is perhaps TRBD1 (5 bases). The ends were cut back, 8 bases at V and 5 bases at J, with 7 bases in the middle. CDR3 length: 11 residues. Germline-derived CDR1 and CDR2 are MDHEN and SYDVKM. The CDR3 reads CASSGYQPQHF. The CDR3 DNA is TGTGCCAGCTCAGGGTATCAGCCCCAGCATTTT.

The chain combines TRBV11-2 with TRBJ1-1; perhaps TRBD1 as D (5 bases). The CDR3 is made up of 13 amino acids. The V end was cut by 2 bases, the J end by 6 bases, with 10 bases between. CDR1 and CDR2 from the germline V gene are SGHAT and FQNNGV. The CDR3 is CASSLYRKAEAFF. The CDR3 DNA is TGTGCCAGCAGCTTATACAGGAAGGCTGAAGCTTTCTTT. The full variable domain, completed using reference TRBV11-2 and TRBJ1-1, is EAGVAQSPRYKIIEKRQSVAFWCNPISGHATLYWYQQILGQGPKLLIQFQNNGVVDDSQLPKDRFSAERLKGVDSTLKIQPAKLEDSAVYLCASSLYRKAEAFFGQGTRLTVV.

The chain links TRBV20-1 to TRBJ2-7, with D possibly being TRBD1 (6 bases). The germline V gene has CDR1 DFQATT and CDR2 SNEGSKA (reference sequence). CDR3 size: 11 residues. Deletions cut 6 bases from V and 2 bases from J, with 8 bases between. CDR3 protein: CSARGPYEQYF. In nucleotides, the CDR3 is TGCAGTGCCAGGGGACCCTACGAGCAGTACTTC.

The gene calls are TRBV6-5 and TRBJ2-5, with D possibly matching TRBD2 (6 bases). The J call is uncertain, as TRBJ2-7 better fits the DNA end. The CDR3 runs to 15 residues. CDR1 is MNHEY and CDR2 is SVGAGI in the germline V gene. The DNA for the CDR3 is TGTGCCAGCAGTTACGAAGCGGGCAGCTCCTACGAGCAGTACTTC. Translating it yields CASSYEAGSSYEQYF.

The genes are TRBV2 and TRBJ1-5, with a possible D match to TRBD1 (6 bases). Between the trimmed V and J ends, which lost 4 bases and 2 bases, there was a span of 12 bases. The CDR3 is made up of 15 amino acids. Germline V CDR1 and CDR2: SNHLY, FYNNEI. The CDR3 sequence is CASSGTENRNQPQHF. For the CDR3, the DNA is TGTGCCAGCAGTGGGACAGAGAATCGCAATCAGCCCCAGCATTTT.

The V and J genes are TRBV2 and TRBJ2-1; D is possibly TRBD2 (6 bases). The CDR3 extends over 13 amino acids. Germline V gives CDR1 SNHLY, CDR2 FYNNEI. Trimming cost V 6 bases and J 3 bases, with 9 bases left between them. CDR3 bases: TGTGCCAGCAGATCCGGGAGCTACAATGAGCAGTTCTTC. Translated, it gives CASRSGSYNEQFF.

The chain has TRBV5-1 and TRBJ2-1; 11 bases are a match to TRBD2. Looked up from germline, CDR1 is SGHRS and CDR2 is YFSETQ. The CDR3 has 16 residues. Unmatched junction bases numbered 9, after V lost 5 bases and J lost 5 bases. The DNA for the CDR3 is TGCGCCAGCAGGGTCCAGCCGGGACTAGCGGACAATGAGCAGTTCTTC. It yields the protein CASRVQPGLADNEQFF.

This chain connects TRBV7-8 to TRBJ2-7; 7 bases match TRBD2. Per germline, CDR1 SGHVS and CDR2 FQNEAQ. There are 16 residues in the CDR3. Trimming cost V 4 bases and J 6 bases; bases outside gene matches: 15. The CDR3 region has the DNA TGTGCCAGCAGCTCCGCGGGGCGGCTAGCGGTAGGCGAGCAGTACTTC. As protein: CASSSAGRLAVGEQYF.

In this sample, this clone turned up a few times. This sequence joins TRBV6-1 and TRBJ1-2; possibly TRBD1 for D (6 bases). The CDR3 covers 14 residues. CDR1 and CDR2 (germline): MNHNS, SASEGT. The ends were cut back, 2 bases at V and 8 bases at J, with 15 bases in the middle. In DNA, the CDR3 is TGTGCCAGCAGTGAATCAAGGCGGGGGGGCGGCTACACCTTC. Translation: CASSESRRGGGYTF.

The sample holds many counts of this clone. The CDR3 loop reads CSVETGTMNTEAFF. In DNA, the CDR3 is TGCAGCGTTGAAACCGGGACTATGAACACTGAAGCTTTCTTT. The chain joins TRBV29-1 to TRBJ1-1; D may be TRBD1 (5 bases). CDR1 and CDR2 (germline): SQVTM, ANQGSEA. CDR3 length: 14 residues. Trimming left V 2 bases short and J 0 bases short, with 10 bases between. The variable domain in full, with the rest retrieved from reference TRBV29-1 and TRBJ1-1, is SAVISQKPSRDICQRGTSLTIQCQVDSQVTMMFWYRQQPGQSLTLIATANQGSEATYESGFVIDKFPISRPNLTFSTLTVSNMSPEDSSIYLCSVETGTMNTEAFFGQGTRLTVV.

The rearrangement joins TRBV2 to TRBJ2-1; D is undetermined. This CDR3 has 14 amino acids. Looked up from germline, CDR1 is SNHLY and CDR2 is FYNNEI. V shed 0 bases and J shed 8 bases, with 11 bases lying between them. The CDR3 DNA is TGTGCCAGCAGTGAAGCTAGTCTCGCCGATGAGCAGTTCTTC. Residues: CASSEASLADEQFF.

The gene calls are TRBV5-1 and TRBJ1-1, with 11 bases aligning to TRBD1. Germline values: CDR1 SGHRS, CDR2 YFSETQ. The J segment lost 6 bases and the V segment lost 2 bases, leaving 3 bases of the junction unmatched. CDR3 length: 14 amino acids. CDR3 coding DNA: TGCGCCAGCAGCTTACCGGGACAGGGGGCTGAAGCTTTCTTT. It codes for CASSLPGQGAEAFF.

This sequence joins TRBV5-1 and TRBJ2-1; TRBD2 matches at 11 bases. The V gene's germline CDR1 is SGHRS and CDR2 YFSETQ. CDR3 length equals 16 residues. V lost 4 bases to trimming and J lost 1 base; unmatched junction nucleotides: 4. The CDR3 sequence is CASSEGLAASYNEQFF. CDR3 bases: TGCGCCAGCAGCGAGGGACTAGCGGCTTCCTACAATGAGCAGTTCTTC. The full variable domain, in which reference TRBV5-1 and TRBJ2-1 provide the parts outside the CDR3, is KAGVTQTPRYLIKTRGQQVTLSCSPISGHRSVSWYQQTPGQGLQFLFEYFSETQRNKGNFPGRFSGRQFSNSRSEMNVSTLELGDSALYLCASSEGLAASYNEQFFGPGTRLTVL.

J is TRBJ1-1 and V is TRBV29-1; possibly TRBD1 for D (5 bases). The germline gives CDR1 SQVTM, CDR2 ANQGSEA. The CDR3 spans 11 residues. As DNA, the CDR3 is TGCGCGGGGGGGTGGTACACTGAAGCTTTCTTT. It specifies CAGGWYTEAFF.

The chain carries TRBV30 and TRBJ1-4; a weak D match, TRBD1 (6 bases). The germline V and J ends were trimmed by 3 bases and 7 bases, with 15 bases remaining between them. Germline V gene lookup returns CDR1 GTSNPN and CDR2 SVGIG (reference sequence). The CDR3 has 14 amino acids. The CDR3 nucleotides are TGTGCCTGGAGCATACAGGGCTCGGGTGAAAAACTGTTTTTT. It translates to CAWSIQGSGEKLFF.

V gene TRBV28 combines with J gene TRBJ2-2; perhaps TRBD2 as D (7 bases). Trimming removed 7 bases at V and 1 base at J, with 19 bases between. This CDR3 comprises 17 residues. Germline V gene sequence: CDR1 MDHEN, CDR2 SYDVKM. The chain's CDR3 is CASTSGGGRWNTGELFF. The CDR3 DNA is TGTGCCAGCACCAGTGGGGGGGGGCGATGGAACACCGGGGAGCTGTTTTTT.

The chain carries TRBV4-2 and TRBJ1-6; D is undetermined. CDR3 length: 16 amino acids. Trimming cost V 1 base and J 5 bases, with 12 bases left between them. Per the germline V gene, CDR1 is LGHNA and CDR2 is YNFKEQ. CDR3 nucleotide sequence: TGTGCCAGCAGCCAAGGCCTAAGCCTTAATAATTCACCCCTCCACTTT. As protein: CASSQGLSLNNSPLHF.

This chain joins TRBV11-3 and TRBJ2-2; tentatively, D is TRBD2 (5 bases). V lost 1 base to trimming and J lost 0 bases, with 15 bases between them. CDR1 and CDR2 from the germline V gene are SGHNT and YENEEA. The length of the CDR3 is 18 residues. CDR3: CASSLGHKRGTNTGELFF. The DNA for the CDR3 is TGTGCCAGCAGCTTAGGTCATAAGCGAGGGACGAACACCGGGGAGCTGTTTTTT.

The V gene is TRBV6-5, the J gene TRBJ1-2; 8 nucleotides align to TRBD1. The germline CDR1 and CDR2 sequences are MNHEY and SVGAGI. The CDR3 contains 12 residues. This chain's CDR3 is CATRGQAYGYTF. The CDR3 DNA reads TGTGCGACGAGGGGACAGGCCTATGGCTACACCTTC.

The chain combines TRBV7-6 with TRBJ2-1, with D possibly being TRBD2 (5 bases). CDR1 and CDR2 from the germline V gene are SGHVS and FNYEAQ. This CDR3 has 16 residues. V dropped 2 bases and J dropped 6 bases, with 17 bases sitting between them. CDR3 in amino acids: CASSLLSRQGLNEQFF. The CDR3 bases are TGTGCCAGCAGCTTATTGTCCAGGCAAGGACTCAATGAGCAGTTCTTC.

The genes are TRBV11-2 and TRBJ2-7; 11 nucleotides line up with TRBD2. This CDR3 spans 16 amino acids. V gave up 5 bases and J gave up 1 base; unmatched junction bases: 7. Germline CDR1 is SGHAT and CDR2 is FQNNGV. The CDR3 loop reads CASSGTGLADSYEQYF. In nucleotides, the CDR3 is TGTGCCAGCAGCGGGACGGGACTAGCGGATTCCTACGAGCAGTACTTC.